This TCR beta chain was obtained from a study of human T cells and chemical hapten exposure. Study as a whole: TCR yields per sample varied mostly from small pooled library volume differences.

The study's library attached unique molecular identifiers to single cDNA molecules. In the study's own analysis: Per-sample TCR counts ranged from about 20,000 to 750,000, median roughly 87,000. TCRdb recomputed calls from the 5' RACE reads with MiXCR, one row per CDR3 protein. Clone size and V and J calls follow TCRdb, not the original study. The sample consists of some 150,000 distinct CDR3 sequences, 3.5% to 5% of them appearing once. This clonotype was seen ten or more times. The antigen remains unidentified. V gave up 0 bases and J gave up 1 base, with 19 bases separating them. Germline loops: CDR1 MNHNY, CDR2 SVGAGI (reference sequence). The CDR3 runs to 19 residues. Whole blood that had not been fractionated was the source of extracted total RNA. Study observations and caveats: TCRs above 1 in 1000 frequency did not change with DPC sensitization.

This sequence was found in a female donor in good health. This chain connects TRBV6-6 to TRBJ1-5, with D perhaps TRBD1 (6 bases). CDR3 in amino acids: CASSYSALRGGSSNQPQHF. CDR3 DNA: TGTGCCAGCAGTTACTCTGCCTTACGGGGGGGCTCGAGCAATCAGCCCCAGCATTTT.